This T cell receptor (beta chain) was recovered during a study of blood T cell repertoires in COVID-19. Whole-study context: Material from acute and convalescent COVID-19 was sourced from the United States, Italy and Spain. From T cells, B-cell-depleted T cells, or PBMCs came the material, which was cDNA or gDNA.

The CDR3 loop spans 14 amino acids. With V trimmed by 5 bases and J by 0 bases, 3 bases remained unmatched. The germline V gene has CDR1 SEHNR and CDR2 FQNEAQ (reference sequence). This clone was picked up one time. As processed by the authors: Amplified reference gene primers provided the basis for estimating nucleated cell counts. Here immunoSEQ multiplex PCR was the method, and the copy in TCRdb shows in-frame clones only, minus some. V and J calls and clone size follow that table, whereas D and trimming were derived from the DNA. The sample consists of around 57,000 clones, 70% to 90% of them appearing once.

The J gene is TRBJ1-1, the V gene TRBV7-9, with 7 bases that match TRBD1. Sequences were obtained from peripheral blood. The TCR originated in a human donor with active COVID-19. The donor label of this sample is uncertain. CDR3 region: CASSPDRLNTEAFF. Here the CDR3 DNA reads TGTGCCAGCAGCCCGGACAGGTTGAACACTGAAGCTTTCTTT.